This TCR beta chain was observed in a study of blood T cell repertoires in COVID-19. The overall study: The United States, Italy and Spain supplied acute and convalescent COVID-19 samples.

TCRdb's table, derived via immunoSEQ multiplex PCR, lists solely in-frame clones and lacks some. The sample yields some 150,000 clones, around 80% seen once. This CDR3 contains 16 residues. The V gene's germline CDR1 is ENHRY and CDR2 SYGVKD. Trimming removed 3 bases from V and 1 base from J; junction bases left unmatched: 3. The rearrangement joins TRBV10-3 to TRBJ1-6, with TRBD1 identical over 7 bases. This TCR was recovered from a woman aged 45-65 years with acute or convalescent COVID-19. Specimen: peripheral blood. CDR3 sequence (DNA): TGTGCCATCAGTGATGGGACAGTATCCTATAATTCACCCCTCCACTTT. The encoded protein is CAISDGTVSYNSPLHF.